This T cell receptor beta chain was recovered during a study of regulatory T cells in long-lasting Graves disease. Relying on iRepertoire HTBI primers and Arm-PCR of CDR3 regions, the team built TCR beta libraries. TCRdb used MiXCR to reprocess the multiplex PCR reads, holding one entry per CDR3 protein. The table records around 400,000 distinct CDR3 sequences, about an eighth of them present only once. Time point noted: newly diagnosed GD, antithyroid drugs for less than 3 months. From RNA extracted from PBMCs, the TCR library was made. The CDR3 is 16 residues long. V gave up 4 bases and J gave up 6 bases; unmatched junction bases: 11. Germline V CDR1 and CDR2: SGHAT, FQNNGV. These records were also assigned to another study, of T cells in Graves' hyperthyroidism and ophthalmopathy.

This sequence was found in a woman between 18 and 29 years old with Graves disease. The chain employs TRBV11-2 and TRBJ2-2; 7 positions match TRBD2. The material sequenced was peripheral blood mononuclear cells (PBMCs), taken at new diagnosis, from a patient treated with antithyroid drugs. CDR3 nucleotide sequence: TGTGCCAGCAGCTCCCGTGGGCTAGCGGTTCCCGGGGAGCTGTTTTTT. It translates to CASSSRGLAVPGELFF.